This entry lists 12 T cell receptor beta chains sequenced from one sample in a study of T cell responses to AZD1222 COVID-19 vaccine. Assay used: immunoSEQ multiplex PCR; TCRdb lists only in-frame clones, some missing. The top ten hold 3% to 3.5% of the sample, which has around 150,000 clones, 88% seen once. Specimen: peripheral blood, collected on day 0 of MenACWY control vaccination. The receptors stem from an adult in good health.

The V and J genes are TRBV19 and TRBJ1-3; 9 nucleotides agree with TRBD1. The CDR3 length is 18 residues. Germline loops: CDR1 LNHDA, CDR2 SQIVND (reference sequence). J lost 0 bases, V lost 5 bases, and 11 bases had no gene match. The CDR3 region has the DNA TGTGCCAGTAGTTCAAACAGGGGGCCTTCCTCCTCTGGAAACACCATATATTTT. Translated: CASSSNRGPSSSGNTIYF.

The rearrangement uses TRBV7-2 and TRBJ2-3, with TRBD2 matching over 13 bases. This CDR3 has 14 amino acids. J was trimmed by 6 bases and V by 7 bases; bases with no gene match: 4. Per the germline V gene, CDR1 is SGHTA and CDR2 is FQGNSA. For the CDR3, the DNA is TGTGCCAGCAACGGACTAGCGGGAGCTGATACGCAGTATTTT. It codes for CASNGLAGADTQYF.

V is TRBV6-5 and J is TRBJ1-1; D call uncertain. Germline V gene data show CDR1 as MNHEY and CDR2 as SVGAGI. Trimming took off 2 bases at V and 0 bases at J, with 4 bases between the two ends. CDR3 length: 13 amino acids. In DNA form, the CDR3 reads TGTGCCAGCAGTTACAGGATGAACACTGAAGCTTTCTTT. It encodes CASSYRMNTEAFF.

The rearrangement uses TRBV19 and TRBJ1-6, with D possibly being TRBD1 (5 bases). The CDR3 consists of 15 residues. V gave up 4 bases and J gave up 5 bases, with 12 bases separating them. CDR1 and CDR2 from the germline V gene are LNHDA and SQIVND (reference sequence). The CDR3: CASSTGAFHNSPLHF. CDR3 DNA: TGTGCCAGTAGTACCGGGGCATTCCATAATTCACCCCTCCACTTT. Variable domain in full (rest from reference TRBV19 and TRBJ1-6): DGGITQSPKYLFRKEGQNVTLSCEQNLNHDAMYWYRQDPGQGLRLIYYSQIVNDFQKGDIAEGYSVSREKKESFPLTVTSAQKNPTAFYLCASSTGAFHNSPLHFGNGTRLTVT.

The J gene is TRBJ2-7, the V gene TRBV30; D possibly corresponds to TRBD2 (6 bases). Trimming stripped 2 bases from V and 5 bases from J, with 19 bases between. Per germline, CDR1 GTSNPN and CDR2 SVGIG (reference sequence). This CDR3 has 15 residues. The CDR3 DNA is TGTGCCTGGAGTCAAAGGTGGGGGGAACTGCACGAGCAGTACTTC. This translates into CAWSQRWGELHEQYF.

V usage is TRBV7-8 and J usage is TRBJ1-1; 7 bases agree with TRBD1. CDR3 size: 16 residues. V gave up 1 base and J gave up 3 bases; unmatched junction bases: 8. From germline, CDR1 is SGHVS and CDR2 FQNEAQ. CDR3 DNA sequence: TGTGCCAGCAGCTTAGGATACCCGGGACAGTACACTGAAGCTTTCTTT. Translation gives CASSLGYPGQYTEAFF.

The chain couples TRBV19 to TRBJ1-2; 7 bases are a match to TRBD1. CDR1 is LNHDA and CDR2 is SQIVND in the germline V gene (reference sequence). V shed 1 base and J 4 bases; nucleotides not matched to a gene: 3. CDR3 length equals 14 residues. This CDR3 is CASSIAAGGYGYTF. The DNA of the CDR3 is TGTGCCAGTAGTATAGCCGCAGGGGGCTATGGCTACACCTTC.

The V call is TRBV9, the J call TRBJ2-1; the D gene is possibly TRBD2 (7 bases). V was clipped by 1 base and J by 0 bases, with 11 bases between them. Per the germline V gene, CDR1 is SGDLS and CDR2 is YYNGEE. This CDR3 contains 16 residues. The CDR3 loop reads CASSVTAGASYNEQFF. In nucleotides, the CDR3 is TGTGCCAGCAGCGTAACGGCGGGGGCCTCCTACAATGAGCAGTTCTTC.

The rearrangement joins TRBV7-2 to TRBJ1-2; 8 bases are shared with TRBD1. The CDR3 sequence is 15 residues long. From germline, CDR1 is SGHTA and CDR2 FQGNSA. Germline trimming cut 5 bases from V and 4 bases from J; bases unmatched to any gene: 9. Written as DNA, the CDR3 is TGTGCCAGCAGCCCCCGGACAGGGCCTTTCTATGGCTACACCTTC. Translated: CASSPRTGPFYGYTF. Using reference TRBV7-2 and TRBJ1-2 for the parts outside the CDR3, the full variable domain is GAGVSQSPSNKVTEKGKDVELRCDPISGHTALYWYRQSLGQGLEFLIYFQGNSAPDKSGLPSDRFSAERTGGSVSTLTIQRTQQEDSAVYLCASSPRTGPFYGYTFGSGTRLTVV.

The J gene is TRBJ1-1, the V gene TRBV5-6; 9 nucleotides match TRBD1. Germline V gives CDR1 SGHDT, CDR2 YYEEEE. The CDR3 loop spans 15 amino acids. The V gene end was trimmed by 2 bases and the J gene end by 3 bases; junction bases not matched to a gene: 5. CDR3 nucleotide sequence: TGTGCCAGCAGCTTCACAGGGGGCTCGGACACTGAAGCTTTCTTT. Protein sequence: CASSFTGGSDTEAFF.

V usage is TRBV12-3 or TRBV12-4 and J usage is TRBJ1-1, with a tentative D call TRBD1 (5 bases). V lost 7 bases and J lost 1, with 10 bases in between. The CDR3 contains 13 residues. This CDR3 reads CASKPGWNTEAFF. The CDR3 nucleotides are TGTGCCAGCAAACCAGGGTGGAACACTGAAGCTTTCTTT.

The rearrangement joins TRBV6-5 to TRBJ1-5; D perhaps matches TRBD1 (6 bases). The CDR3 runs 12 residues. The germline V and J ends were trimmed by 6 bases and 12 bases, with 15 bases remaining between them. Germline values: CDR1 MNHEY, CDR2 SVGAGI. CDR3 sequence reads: CASSAQGKYQHF. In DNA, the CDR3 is TGTGCCAGCAGCGCACAGGGCAAATACCAGCATTTT.